This T cell receptor beta chain is from a study of cytomegalovirus exposure and HLA in healthy donors. Whole-study results and caveats: Donor immune exposure was known only as CMV serostatus.

Primers included in the PCR were 60 Vbeta and 13 Jbeta primers. Method: immunoSEQ multiplex PCR; TCRdb's copy keeps in-frame clones and lacks some. The profile shows 150,000 to 200,000 clones, about 62% of them singletons. The CDR3 totals 16 residues. V lost 6 bases and J lost 5; bases outside the gene matches: 14. Germline loops: CDR1 KGHSH, CDR2 LQKENI. Only a few counts were recorded for this clone. Its cognate antigen is unknown. There were likely unrecorded immune exposures, though donors were nominally healthy when sampled. The sample comprised PBMCs. The clonotype originates from a man aged 35-49 years in good health and CMV-seronegative. V is TRBV18 and J is TRBJ1-1, with TRBD1 matching over 8 bases. For the CDR3, the DNA is TGTGCCAGCTCTCCCGGTGGGTCAGGGGGCCGTACTGAAGCTTTCTTT. Encoded protein: CASSPGGSGGRTEAFF.